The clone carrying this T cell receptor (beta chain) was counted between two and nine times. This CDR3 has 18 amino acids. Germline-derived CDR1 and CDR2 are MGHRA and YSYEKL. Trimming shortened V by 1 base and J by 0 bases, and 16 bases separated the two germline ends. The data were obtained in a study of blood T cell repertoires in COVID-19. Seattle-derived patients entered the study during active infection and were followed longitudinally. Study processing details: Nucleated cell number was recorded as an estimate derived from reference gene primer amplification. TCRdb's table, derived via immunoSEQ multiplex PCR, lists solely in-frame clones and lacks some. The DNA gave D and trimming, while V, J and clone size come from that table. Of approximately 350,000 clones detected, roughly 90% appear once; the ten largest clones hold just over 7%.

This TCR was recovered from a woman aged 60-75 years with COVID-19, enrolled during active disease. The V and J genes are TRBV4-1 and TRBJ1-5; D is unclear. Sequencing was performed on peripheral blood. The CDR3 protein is CASSQGLRAVYSNQPQHF. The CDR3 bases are TGCGCCAGCAGCCAAGGACTACGGGCAGTCTATAGCAATCAGCCCCAGCATTTT.